The clone carrying this TCR beta chain was observed a few times. The data derive from a study of control samples from healthy donors and cancer patients. Clones were sequenced by immunoSEQ multiplex PCR, and TCRdb holds only the in-frame ones, with some missing. Here the sample spans some 150,000 clones, about 93% being singletons. The sample comprised blood. The receptor was derived from a man aged 45-65 years in good health.

The CDR3 sequence: CAWSVTPAGGHGNTIYF. The DNA of the CDR3 is TGTGCCTGGAGTGTAACTCCAGCAGGGGGCCATGGAAACACCATATATTTT. The rearrangement links TRBV30 to TRBJ1-3, with 8 bases fitting TRBD1. Looked up from germline, CDR1 is GTSNPN and CDR2 is SVGIG (reference sequence). J was trimmed by 3 bases and V by 0 bases; bases with no gene match: 10. This CDR3 region has 17 residues.